Below, 31 T cell receptor beta chains from the same sample are listed, as sequenced in a study of preoperative IRX-2 immunotherapy in early breast cancer. Treatment indicated: preoperative locoregional IRX-2 cytokine immunotherapy. Profiled with immunoSEQ multiplex PCR; TCRdb holds only in-frame clones, not every one. This sample has around 88,000 clones, with about nine tenths found just once. Sequenced here: tumor tissue, sampled after IRX-2 immunotherapy. The source is a human donor with breast cancer.

The chain links TRBV28 to TRBJ2-1, with D perhaps being TRBD1 or TRBD2 (5 bases each). Germline values: CDR1 MDHEN, CDR2 SYDVKM. V lost 3 bases and J 5 bases, leaving 14 bases between the germline ends. The CDR3 runs to 15 residues. The CDR3 coding sequence is TGTGCCAGCAGTTTGGGTGGGACGCCAAACAATGAGCAGTTCTTC. Encoded protein: CASSLGGTPNNEQFF.

This rearrangement joins TRBV19 to TRBJ1-3, with 9 nucleotides matching TRBD1. With 5 bases clipped from V and 2 bases from J, the junction kept 4 bases outside the gene matches. The CDR3 is 15 residues long. The germline gives CDR1 LNHDA, CDR2 SQIVND (reference sequence). The CDR3 nucleotides are TGTGCCAGTAGTGTAGGGACAGGGCCTGGAAACACCATATATTTT. Its protein product is CASSVGTGPGNTIYF.

The rearrangement joins TRBV12-5 to TRBJ2-1; tentatively, D is TRBD2 (6 bases). Germline lookup yields CDR1 LGHNT and CDR2 FRNRAP. The CDR3 contains 14 residues. The ends were cut back, 2 bases at V and 7 bases at J, with 12 bases in the middle. The CDR3 coding sequence is TGTGCTAGTGGTTTGCCGTCCGGGGGAAATGAGCAGTTCTTC. Protein: CASGLPSGGNEQFF.

The J gene is TRBJ1-2, the V gene TRBV30; D perhaps matches TRBD1 (6 bases). The V gene lost 4 bases and the J gene lost 4 bases, with 10 bases spanning the gap. Germline-derived CDR1 and CDR2 are GTSNPN and SVGIG (reference sequence). The CDR3 is 12 residues long. CDR3 residues: CAWMMDSYGYTF. DNA for the CDR3: TGTGCCTGGATGATGGACAGCTATGGCTACACCTTC.

The chain has TRBV5-1 and TRBJ2-1; TRBD2 matches 9 bases. This CDR3 contains 17 residues. The germline V gene has CDR1 SGHRS and CDR2 YFSETQ. Trimming at V came to 3 bases and at J to 11 bases, leaving 18 bases not matched to a gene. CDR3 coding DNA: TGCGCCAGCAGCTCGGCGCCTAGCGGGATTCCCCCCACTAAGCAGTTCTTC. Translation: CASSSAPSGIPPTKQFF.

The chain combines TRBV28 with TRBJ1-1; TRBD1 matches at 8 bases. Germline V lookup: CDR1 MDHEN, CDR2 SYDVKM. This CDR3 comprises 17 residues. The V segment lost 8 bases and the J segment 0 bases; nucleotides outside the gene matches: 14. CDR3 coding DNA: TGTGCCAGCGTGGGGGCAGGGGGCGCCGGGATGAACACTGAAGCTTTCTTT. Translated: CASVGAGGAGMNTEAFF.

The chain couples TRBV29-1 to TRBJ1-1; D gene uncertain. There are 12 residues in the CDR3. With 4 bases removed from V and 1 base from J, the gap between germline ends came to 7 bases. In germline, CDR1 is SQVTM, CDR2 ANQGSEA. The CDR3: CSVVVRNTEAFF. The CDR3 DNA reads as TGCAGCGTTGTTGTCAGGAACACTGAAGCTTTCTTT.

This rearrangement joins TRBV14 to TRBJ2-5, with 10 bases identical to TRBD1. This CDR3 comprises 16 residues. Germline trimming cut 2 bases from V and 0 bases from J; bases unmatched to any gene: 3. CDR1 and CDR2 (germline): SGHDN, FVKESK. The CDR3 region is CASSQRTGGDQETQYF. Written as DNA, the CDR3 is TGTGCCAGCAGCCAAAGGACAGGGGGAGACCAAGAGACCCAGTACTTC.

The chain combines TRBV7-6 with TRBJ2-7; TRBD2 aligns across 10 bases. CDR1 and CDR2 (germline): SGHVS, FNYEAQ. J gave up 2 bases and V 4 bases, and 5 bases lay outside the gene matches. This CDR3 region has 15 residues. The CDR3 loop reads CASSSSGSIPYEQYF. Written as DNA, the CDR3 is TGTGCCAGCAGCTCTAGCGGGAGTATACCCTACGAGCAGTACTTC.

The chain has TRBV11-1 and TRBJ2-6; D call uncertain. The CDR3 extends over 18 amino acids. V lost 3 bases to trimming and J lost 2 bases, with 17 bases between them. Germline lookup yields CDR1 SGHAT and CDR2 FQDESV (reference sequence). Here the CDR3 DNA reads TGTGCCAGCAGCTTTAGGGCCCTGGGCGGAGCTGGGGCCAACGTCCTGACTTTC. Its translation is CASSFRALGGAGANVLTF.

The rearrangement joins TRBV6-8 to TRBJ2-7; 9 bases are shared with TRBD1. The V and J ends lost 5 bases and 4 bases, in that order; junction bases with no gene match: 12. Germline V gene sequence: CDR1 MNHGY, CDR2 SAAAGT. The CDR3 is 16 residues long. The CDR3 nucleotides read TGTGCCAGCAGTAAGATTACGGGACAGGGAATGTACGAGCAGTACTTC. This gives the protein CASSKITGQGMYEQYF.

The V and J genes are TRBV10-1 and TRBJ2-6; D gene unclear. The CDR3 totals 15 residues. The germline gives CDR1 WNHNN, CDR2 SYGVQD (reference sequence). The V end lost 3 bases, the J end lost 0 bases, and 6 bases lay between the germline ends. In DNA, the CDR3 is TGCGCCAGCAGTGACGGTTACTCTGGGGCCAACGTCCTGACTTTC. It specifies CASSDGYSGANVLTF.

V gene TRBV18 combines with J gene TRBJ1-6; no reliable D call. The V end was cut by 3 bases, the J end by 6 bases, with 12 bases between. The CDR3 spans 15 residues. Germline-derived CDR1 and CDR2 are KGHSH and LQKENI. CDR3 residues: CASSPWLGINSPLHF. The CDR3 nucleotides read TGTGCCAGCTCACCTTGGTTGGGAATTAATTCACCCCTCCACTTT.

The V call is TRBV29-1, the J call TRBJ1-1; D is possibly TRBD1 (5 bases). The CDR3 is 13 residues long. V lost 6 bases and J 4 bases, leaving 15 bases between the germline ends. Germline CDR1 SQVTM, CDR2 ANQGSEA. This CDR3 is CSVPKQGGTEAFF. The CDR3 nucleotides read TGCAGCGTCCCGAAGCAGGGAGGCACTGAAGCTTTCTTT.

Notes on this clone: Other DNA sequences in the same sample also yield this CDR3. The chain employs TRBV19 and TRBJ1-4, with D possibly being TRBD1 (6 bases). The V gene's germline CDR1 is LNHDA and CDR2 SQIVND (reference sequence). The CDR3 has 15 residues. Trimming took 1 base from V and 7 from J, leaving 13 bases between them. CDR3 region: CASSIAGQGREKLFF. In DNA form, the CDR3 reads TGTGCCAGTAGTATAGCAGGGCAGGGGCGTGAAAAACTGTTTTTT.

This chain links TRBV11-3 with TRBJ1-3; tentative D call: TRBD1 (5 bases). Germline CDR1 reads SGHNT; CDR2 reads YENEEA. V was pared by 1 base and J by 0 bases, with 7 bases between. The CDR3 spans 15 residues. CDR3 amino acids: CASSLVRGSGNTIYF. As DNA, the CDR3 is TGTGCCAGCAGCTTAGTGAGGGGCTCTGGAAACACCATATATTTT. Filled out from reference TRBV11-3 and TRBJ1-3, the complete variable domain reads EAGVVQSPRYKIIEKKQPVAFWCNPISGHNTLYWYLQNLGQGPELLIRYENEEAVDDSQLPKDRFSAERLKGVDSTLKIQPAELGDSAVYLCASSLVRGSGNTIYFGEGSWLTVV.

The gene calls are TRBV19 and TRBJ2-5; no clear D. This CDR3 spans 14 amino acids. V was shortened by 3 bases and J by 5 bases, with 13 bases between the two germline ends. Germline assignment: CDR1 LNHDA and CDR2 SQIVND (reference sequence). The CDR3 sequence is CASSMLDASETQYF. The CDR3 DNA follows: TGTGCCAGTAGTATGCTCGACGCGTCGGAGACCCAGTACTTC. Combining the CDR3 with reference TRBV19 and TRBJ2-5 gives the whole variable domain DGGITQSPKYLFRKEGQNVTLSCEQNLNHDAMYWYRQDPGQGLRLIYYSQIVNDFQKGDIAEGYSVSREKKESFPLTVTSAQKNPTAFYLCASSMLDASETQYFGPGTRLLVL.

V usage is TRBV7-7 and J usage is TRBJ2-7; 12 bases are shared with TRBD1. Per germline, CDR1 SSHAT and CDR2 FNYEAQ (reference sequence). CDR3 length: 14 amino acids. V dropped 4 bases and J dropped 6; count of bases not matched to a gene: 4. This chain's CDR3 is CASSSRDRGPEQYF. CDR3 in DNA: TGTGCCAGCAGCTCCCGGGACAGGGGGCCCGAGCAGTACTTC. The full variable domain, in which reference TRBV7-7 and TRBJ2-7 provide the parts outside the CDR3, is GAGVSQSPRYKVTKRGQDVTLRCDPISSHATLYWYQQALGQGPEFLTYFNYEAQPDKSGLPSDRFSAERPEGSISTLTIQRTEQRDSAMYRCASSSRDRGPEQYFGPGTRLTVT.

This clone appeared a single time. The rearrangement links TRBV29-1 to TRBJ1-4; D unresolved. CDR1 is SQVTM and CDR2 is ANQGSEA in the germline V gene. With 0 bases removed from V and 2 bases from J, the gap between germline ends came to 10 bases. The CDR3 sequence is 15 residues long. CDR3 DNA: TGCAGCGTTGAAGAATCCCCTGGGACTAATGAAAAACTGTTTTTT. This gives the protein CSVEESPGTNEKLFF. Filled out from reference TRBV29-1 and TRBJ1-4, the complete variable domain reads SAVISQKPSRDICQRGTSLTIQCQVDSQVTMMFWYRQQPGQSLTLIATANQGSEATYESGFVIDKFPISRPNLTFSTLTVSNMSPEDSSIYLCSVEESPGTNEKLFFGSGTQLSVL.

The chain is built from TRBV5-1 and TRBJ2-7; perhaps D is TRBD1 or TRBD2 (5 bases each). V was shortened by 4 bases and J by 2 bases, with 19 bases between the two germline ends. The CDR3 has 16 residues. The germline V gene has CDR1 SGHRS and CDR2 YFSETQ. The CDR3 is CASSRVVPRGAYEQYF. As DNA, the CDR3 is TGCGCCAGCAGCCGGGTCGTCCCCCGAGGGGCCTACGAGCAGTACTTC.

The rearrangement links TRBV6-8 to TRBJ2-7; possible D gene TRBD1, 6 bases. Trimming took off 5 bases at V and 2 bases at J, with 7 bases between the two ends. The CDR3 has 12 residues. Germline CDR1 is MNHGY and CDR2 is SAAAGT. DNA for the CDR3: TGTGCCAGCAGTAACAGGGCCTACGAGCAGTACTTC. It encodes CASSNRAYEQYF.

Regarding this clone: A read error may account for a junction end that differs from germline. The CDR3: CASSSTTGNTGELFF. The DNA for the CDR3 is TGTGCTAGCAGCTCAACGACAGGGAACACCGGGGAGCTGTTTTTT. The chain has TRBV11-3 and TRBJ2-2; weak D call: TRBD1 (6 bases). Germline V gene sequence: CDR1 SGHNT, CDR2 YENEEA. The CDR3 length is 15 residues.

The chain uses TRBV6-8 and TRBJ1-1; TRBD1 matches at 7 bases. The CDR3 spans 14 residues. The germline V gene has CDR1 MNHGY and CDR2 SAAAGT. With V trimmed by 5 bases and J by 5 bases, 8 bases remained unmatched. CDR3: CASSGLTGRTEAFF. The CDR3 DNA is TGTGCCAGCAGTGGACTGACAGGGCGAACTGAAGCTTTCTTT.

The V gene is TRBV6-8, the J gene TRBJ1-5; no reliable D call. Germline-derived CDR1 and CDR2 are MNHGY and SAAAGT. The CDR3 is 14 amino acids. Trimming cost V 7 bases and J 1 base, with 11 bases left between them. The CDR3 DNA is TGTGCCAGCACAGTGATGTGGAGCAATCAGCCCCAGCATTTT. It is translated as CASTVMWSNQPQHF.

The CDR3 DNA is TGTGCCAGCAGTTACCTACCGGGACTCTCCGTCAATGAGCAGTTCTTC. Encoded protein: CASSYLPGLSVNEQFF. This rearrangement joins TRBV6-8 to TRBJ2-1; D might be TRBD2 (6 bases). Germline V gene data show CDR1 as MNHGY and CDR2 as SAAAGT. This CDR3 has 16 residues. The V end lost 2 bases, the J end lost 6 bases, and 17 bases lay between the germline ends.

V gene TRBV30 combines with J gene TRBJ1-4; no clear D. The CDR3 is 12 amino acids. Trimming removed 3 bases at V and 7 bases at J, with 9 bases between. Germline lookup yields CDR1 GTSNPN and CDR2 SVGIG (reference sequence). The CDR3 region is CAWRMRFEKLFF. The CDR3 region has the DNA TGTGCCTGGAGGATGAGATTTGAAAAACTGTTTTTT.

This rearrangement joins TRBV28 to TRBJ1-1; D is undetermined. Trimming removed 3 bases from V and 5 bases from J, with 13 bases in between. The length of the CDR3 is 14 residues. Germline V gene data show CDR1 as MDHEN and CDR2 as SYDVKM. The CDR3 region has the DNA TGTGCCAGCAGTTTGCCGGGTAGGCGGACTGAAGCTTTCTTT. The encoded protein is CASSLPGRRTEAFF.

The J gene is TRBJ1-4, the V gene TRBV6-7; maybe TRBD1 (5 bases). Being an ORF, TRBV6-7 has a function that is uncertain. This CDR3 has 14 residues. V lost 0 bases and J lost 6, with 8 bases in between. Here the CDR3 DNA reads TGTGCCAGCAGTTACTCCCCAGGGTATGAAAAACTGTTTTTT. Translation gives CASSYSPGYEKLFF.

The genes are TRBV25-1 and TRBJ2-7; either TRBD1 or TRBD2 may fit D (5 bases each). Germline V gene lookup returns CDR1 MGHDK and CDR2 SYGVNS. The CDR3 length is 14 residues. Trimming removed 4 bases at V and 4 bases at J, with 14 bases between. CDR3 residues: CASSAKAREYEQYF. The CDR3 bases are TGTGCCAGCAGTGCGAAGGCCAGGGAGTACGAGCAGTACTTC.

The chain employs TRBV9 and TRBJ2-5, with TRBD1 matching over 7 bases. J gave up 7 bases and V 5 bases, and 8 bases lay outside the gene matches. The CDR3 covers 13 residues. CDR1 and CDR2 from the germline V gene are SGDLS and YYNGEE. CDR3 sequence reads: CASSSRQGGTQYF. As DNA, the CDR3 is TGTGCCAGCAGTTCCCGACAGGGCGGGACCCAGTACTTC. Full variable domain (rest looked up from reference TRBV9 and TRBJ2-5): DSGVTQTPKHLITATGQRVTLRCSPRSGDLSVYWYQQSLDQGLQFLIQYYNGEERAKGNILERFSAQQFPDLHSELNLSSLELGDSALYFCASSSRQGGTQYFGPGTRLLVL.

The chain couples TRBV6-8 to TRBJ1-6; the match to TRBD1 covers 8 bases. The trim removed 1 base at V and 5 bases at J, leaving 7 bases unmatched. This CDR3 is built from 17 residues. Germline V gene data show CDR1 as MNHGY and CDR2 as SAAAGT. DNA of the CDR3: TGTGCCAGCAGTTACTACCTTCAGGGGGCTAATAATTCACCCCTCCACTTT. As protein: CASSYYLQGANNSPLHF.